The present TCR beta chain was sequenced within a study of molecular identifiers for immune sequencing clone quantification. Broader study findings: Barcode sharing among identical TCR molecules could make large clones appear smaller. Over 98% of effector molecules, but under 1% in naive cells, were held by clones with more than 20 RNA copies.

The CDR3 consists of 16 residues. V lost 4 bases and J lost 4, with 17 bases in between. Bulk libraries came from a prior protocol with listed TCR primers. MiXCR, run by TCRdb on the PCR reads, gives a single entry per CDR3 protein. Of 460,000 or so distinct CDR3 sequences listed, roughly 26% were seen once; the top ten hold approximately 0.76%. For naive CD8 T cells, sorting used the CD8+CD4-CCR7+CD45RA+ phenotype. This clonotype has only a few counts. Its specificity is unknown. The V and J genes are TRBV12-3 or TRBV12-4 and TRBJ1-3; no clear D gene. The TCR sequence derives from a human donor in good health. Some libraries in this study had Jurkat cell RNA spiked in. Sequencing used naive CD8+ T cells from blood, with Jurkat cell RNA spiked in. The subset was: FACS-sorted CD8+CD4-CCR7+CD45RA+ naive T cells. The CDR3 sequence is CASSSTVPLTGNTIYF. The CDR3 nucleotides read TGTGCCAGCAGTTCGACGGTCCCGCTGACGGGAAACACCATATATTTT.